The 26 T cell receptor beta chains below all came from one sample that was sequenced in a study of OX40 agonist ivuxolimab in advanced cancers. Measured with immunoSEQ multiplex PCR; TCRdb has only the in-frame clones, and not every one. The table records fewer than 90,000 clones, over 90% of them present only once. This specimen was CD4+ or CD8+ T cells sorted from blood, taken in a trial of the OX40 agonist ivuxolimab. These receptors all come from an adult with an advanced solid tumor such as melanoma, head and neck, liver or kidney cancer.

The gene calls are TRBV9 and TRBJ2-3; 8 bases line up with TRBD2. Germline CDR1 and CDR2: SGDLS and YYNGEE. V lost 6 bases, J lost 3 bases, and 9 bases stayed unmatched. This CDR3 region has 15 residues. CDR3 nucleotides: TGTGCCAGCAACTACGGGGGGGCCGGGACAGATACGCAGTATTTT. Its translation is CASNYGGAGTDTQYF.

The chain combines TRBV19 with TRBJ2-7, with a weak D call TRBD2 (6 bases). This CDR3 has 13 residues. Germline CDR1 and CDR2: LNHDA and SQIVND (reference sequence). V was cut by 1 base and J by 2 bases, with 6 bases left in between. Here the CDR3 DNA reads TGTGCCAGTAGTATAGCGGGAGCCTACGAGCAGTACTTC. It codes for CASSIAGAYEQYF.

V and J are TRBV13 and TRBJ2-7; tentatively, D is TRBD2 (6 bases). This CDR3 region has 14 residues. The V end lost 5 bases, the J end lost 0 bases, and 11 bases lay between the germline ends. The V gene's germline CDR1 is PRHDT and CDR2 FYEKMQ (reference sequence). The chain's CDR3 is CASSRGGNSYEQYF. In DNA form, the CDR3 reads TGTGCCAGCAGCCGTGGGGGGAACTCCTACGAGCAGTACTTC.

This clone came up once. The V and J genes are TRBV6-6 and TRBJ2-3, with a weak D call TRBD1 (6 bases). Germline assignment: CDR1 MNHNY and CDR2 SVGAGI (reference sequence). CDR3 length: 14 amino acids. V lost 5 bases and J lost 6, with 15 bases in between. Here the CDR3 DNA reads TGTGCCAGCAGTCCCAGGACAGAGAAGGATACGCAGTATTTT. This sequence encodes CASSPRTEKDTQYF.

The chain links TRBV27 to TRBJ1-1, with 7 bases lining up with TRBD1. CDR1 is MNHEY, CDR2 SMNVEV, per germline (reference sequence). The CDR3 runs to 14 residues. V was clipped by 5 bases and J by 0 bases; unmatched bases: 3. CDR3 region: CASSRGTVNTEAFF. The CDR3 nucleotides read TGTGCCAGCAGTCGCGGGACAGTGAACACTGAAGCTTTCTTT.

The chain couples TRBV2 to TRBJ2-7, with 8 bases fitting TRBD1. There are 14 residues in the CDR3. Trimming at V came to 3 bases and at J to 4 bases, leaving 5 bases not matched to a gene. CDR1 and CDR2 (germline): SNHLY, FYNNEI. CDR3 loop: CASSDRQGLYEQYF. The CDR3 DNA reads as TGTGCCAGCAGTGACCGACAGGGGCTATACGAGCAGTACTTC.

The chain is built from TRBV6-5 and TRBJ2-1, with TRBD2 matching 11 bases. Germline CDR1 is MNHEY and CDR2 is SVGAGI. Trimming cost V 0 bases and J 10 bases; bases outside gene matches: 5. The CDR3 sequence is 15 residues long. The CDR3 DNA reads as TGTGCCAGCAGTTACTCCGGACTAGCGGGTGGAGAGCAGTTCTTC. Translating it yields CASSYSGLAGGEQFF.

The V and J genes are TRBV14 and TRBJ2-1; 7 bases map to TRBD1. The CDR3 spans 15 residues. CDR1 and CDR2 (germline): SGHDN, FVKESK. After removal of 2 bases from V and 7 bases from J, the junction contained 8 bases not matched to a gene. The CDR3 DNA reads TGTGCCAGCAGCCAACGGTGGGACAGCAGAAATGAGCAGTTCTTC. It yields the protein CASSQRWDSRNEQFF.

This chain links TRBV13 with TRBJ2-3; no firm D call. The CDR3 runs 13 residues. Germline values: CDR1 PRHDT, CDR2 FYEKMQ (reference sequence). Trimming removed 0 bases from V and 6 bases from J, with 7 bases in between. In DNA, the CDR3 is TGTGCCAGCAGCTTAGGCGGGCCCGATACGCAGTATTTT. Its translation is CASSLGGPDTQYF. Full variable domain (remainder filled in from reference TRBV13 and TRBJ2-3): AAGVIQSPRHLIKEKRETATLKCYPIPRHDTVYWYQQGPGQDPQFLISFYEKMQSDKGSIPDRFSAQQFSDYHSELNMSSLELGDSALYFCASSLGGPDTQYFGPGTRLTVL.

The J gene is TRBJ2-1, the V gene TRBV13, with 10 bases lining up with TRBD2. J was trimmed by 6 bases and V by 5 bases; bases with no gene match: 10. Per the germline V gene, CDR1 is PRHDT and CDR2 is FYEKMQ (reference sequence). The CDR3 covers 16 residues. In DNA form, the CDR3 reads TGTGCCAGCAGCCCCCCAGCGGGAGGGCCGGGCAATGAGCAGTTCTTC. Residues: CASSPPAGGPGNEQFF.

This clone was seen just once. The chain uses TRBV11-2 and TRBJ2-7; D remains unclear. In germline, CDR1 is SGHAT, CDR2 FQNNGV. The CDR3 is 14 amino acids. Trimming left V 2 bases short and J 4 bases short, with 12 bases between. CDR3 DNA: TGTGCCAGCAGCTTAATTAGGGAAGCATACGAGCAGTACTTC. Protein product: CASSLIREAYEQYF.

This chain connects TRBV4-1 to TRBJ2-7; 9 nucleotides align to TRBD1. The CDR3 is 16 residues long. The junction had 9 bases not matched to a gene; V was cut back by 0 bases and J by 6 bases. Per the germline V gene, CDR1 is MGHRA and CDR2 is YSYEKL. In DNA, the CDR3 is TGCGCCAGCAGCCAAGAGTTTCGGGACAGGGAGGCCGAGCAGTACTTC. This codes for CASSQEFRDREAEQYF.

V and J are TRBV5-8 and TRBJ1-1; D not certain. Germline CDR1 SGHTS, CDR2 YDEGEE. The CDR3 covers 17 residues. Deletions cut 3 bases from V and 1 base from J, with 19 bases between. CDR3 sequence reads: CASSSIILPGRNTEAFF. The CDR3 DNA reads TGTGCCAGCAGCTCCATTATTCTTCCCGGCAGGAACACTGAAGCTTTCTTT.

The chain employs TRBV21-1 and TRBJ2-7; TRBD1, the D gene given by the table, was not confirmed from the DNA. TRBV21-1 is classified as a pseudogene. CDR3 length: 16 residues. CDR3 sequence (DNA): TGTGCCAGCAGCAAAGATCTCAGGGGAGTGAACTACGAGCAGTACTTC. Translated, it gives CASSKDLRGVNYEQYF.

CDR3 nucleotides: TGCAGTGTAGGGCTACTAGAGCAGTTCTTC. It specifies CSVGLLEQFF. The chain links TRBV20-1 to TRBJ2-1; D is ambiguous. The CDR3 contains 10 residues. The V gene lost 7 bases and the J gene lost 10 bases, with 11 bases spanning the gap. Germline CDR1 reads DFQATT; CDR2 reads SNEGSKA (reference sequence).

This clone has just a few counts. This chain joins TRBV5-1 and TRBJ2-1; 7 positions match TRBD2. CDR3 length: 16 amino acids. The ends lost 3 bases at V and 2 bases at J; junction bases unmatched: 8. CDR1 is SGHRS and CDR2 is YFSETQ in the germline V gene. Here the CDR3 reads CASSSMWREPYNEQFF. CDR3 sequence (DNA): TGCGCCAGCAGCTCCATGTGGCGGGAGCCCTACAATGAGCAGTTCTTC.

V and J are TRBV5-6 and TRBJ2-7; 7 nucleotides line up with TRBD1. Losses at the gene ends were 2 bases for V and 4 bases for J; bases not matched to a gene: 6. This CDR3 is 14 amino acids long. Germline CDR1 is SGHDT and CDR2 is YYEEEE. The CDR3 protein is CASSFGQENYEQYF. The CDR3 bases are TGTGCCAGCAGCTTTGGACAGGAGAATTACGAGCAGTACTTC. The full variable domain, its missing parts supplied by reference TRBV5-6 and TRBJ2-7, is DAGVTQSPTHLIKTRGQQVTLRCSPKSGHDTVSWYQQALGQGPQFIFQYYEEEERQRGNFPDRFSGHQFPNYSSELNVNALLLGDSALYLCASSFGQENYEQYFGPGTRLTVT.

The sample holds one count of this clone. The CDR3 region is CASSLERTGGVNQPQHF. CDR3 sequence (DNA): TGTGCCAGCAGCTTGGAACGGACAGGGGGAGTCAATCAGCCCCAGCATTTT. The chain joins TRBV5-8 to TRBJ1-5, with 10 positions matching TRBD1. The CDR3 is 17 residues long. Trimming at V came to 0 bases and at J to 3 bases, leaving 6 bases not matched to a gene. CDR1 and CDR2 (germline): SGHTS, YDEGEE.

V is TRBV5-4 and J is TRBJ2-7; maybe TRBD1 (5 bases). Germline V gene lookup returns CDR1 SGHNT and CDR2 YYREEE (reference sequence). This CDR3 is 13 amino acids long. The V end lost 2 bases, the J end lost 2 bases, and 8 bases lay between the germline ends. CDR3 sequence: CASSLTGAYEQYF. In nucleotides, the CDR3 is TGTGCCAGCAGCTTAACAGGAGCCTACGAGCAGTACTTC.

The rearrangement joins TRBV9 to TRBJ2-7, with 9 bases fitting TRBD1. Germline V gene sequence: CDR1 SGDLS, CDR2 YYNGEE. CDR3 length: 14 residues. Losses at the gene ends were 3 bases for V and 4 bases for J; bases not matched to a gene: 5. CDR3 coding DNA: TGTGCCAGCAGCGGCGGGACAGGGCTGTACGAGCAGTACTTC. This codes for CASSGGTGLYEQYF.

The CDR3 is CATGVSYNSPLHF. The CDR3 DNA is TGTGCCACGGGAGTCTCCTATAATTCACCCCTCCACTTT. This chain connects TRBV10-3 to TRBJ1-6; D unresolved. In germline, CDR1 is ENHRY, CDR2 SYGVKD. The CDR3 is 13 residues long. Trimming removed 10 bases from V and 0 bases from J, with 7 bases in between.

This clone was counted a single time. The chain links TRBV19 to TRBJ2-7, with D unresolved. Trimming pared 6 bases from V and 3 bases from J, leaving 9 bases between. CDR3 length: 12 amino acids. The germline gives CDR1 LNHDA, CDR2 SQIVND (reference sequence). Here the CDR3 DNA reads TGTGCCAGTAGCGACCGAGACTACGAGCAGTACTTC. This sequence encodes CASSDRDYEQYF.

The V and J genes are TRBV7-8 and TRBJ1-4; D remains unclear. The germline V gene has CDR1 SGHVS and CDR2 FQNEAQ. Deletions cut 5 bases from V and 3 bases from J, with 13 bases between. CDR3 length: 15 amino acids. CDR3 sequence reads: CASSPTEAPNEKLFF. The CDR3 nucleotides read TGTGCCAGCAGCCCTACGGAGGCCCCTAATGAAAAACTGTTTTTT.

V and J are TRBV5-4 and TRBJ2-7; no reliable D call. V shed 2 bases and J shed 4 bases, with 7 bases lying between them. This CDR3 has 12 residues. CDR1 is SGHNT and CDR2 is YYREEE in the germline V gene (reference sequence). CDR3 in amino acids: CASSFMGYEQYF. CDR3 nucleotides: TGTGCCAGCAGCTTTATGGGATACGAGCAGTACTTC. Full variable domain (remainder filled in from reference TRBV5-4 and TRBJ2-7): ETGVTQSPTHLIKTRGQQVTLRCSSQSGHNTVSWYQQALGQGPQFIFQYYREEENGRGNFPPRFSGLQFPNYSSELNVNALELDDSALYLCASSFMGYEQYFGPGTRLTVT.

CDR3 nucleotide sequence: TGTGCCAGTAGTACCGTCCTCGCGGGACAGCCACCCTACGAGCAGTACTTC. This sequence encodes CASSTVLAGQPPYEQYF. This chain joins TRBV19 and TRBJ2-7; tentative D call: TRBD1 (7 bases). Germline V gives CDR1 LNHDA, CDR2 SQIVND (reference sequence). The CDR3 loop spans 17 amino acids. V lost 4 bases and J lost 2, with 21 bases in between.

This chain connects TRBV19 to TRBJ2-7; either TRBD1 or TRBD2 may fit D (7 bases each). The ends were cut back, 9 bases at V and 5 bases at J, with 11 bases in the middle. This CDR3 is built from 11 residues. Germline V gives CDR1 LNHDA, CDR2 SQIVND (reference sequence). CDR3 DNA sequence: TGTGCCAGCAGGGGGGGCCACGAGCAGTACTTC. It yields the protein CASRGGHEQYF.